This T cell receptor beta chain comes out of a study of blood T cell repertoires in COVID-19. Overall study context: The samples span acute and convalescent COVID-19 from the United States, Italy and Spain. Sources were T cells, B-cell-depleted T cells, or PBMCs; the material itself was cDNA or gDNA.

Original handling: Nucleated cell number was recorded as an estimate derived from reference gene primer amplification. Data came from immunoSEQ multiplex PCR; TCRdb stores just in-frame clones and leaves some out. D and trimming were read from the DNA, whereas the V and J calls and clone size are those reported in that table. The sample yields about 180,000 clones, around 80% seen once. The TCR originated in a woman aged 65 to 85 with acute or convalescent COVID-19. The sample comprised peripheral blood.

The CDR3 bases are TGCGCCAGCAGCCCCAGCGGGGGGGCGTATACGCAGTATTTT. Residues: CASSPSGGAYTQYF. This chain uses TRBV4-3 with TRBJ2-3; TRBD2 agrees at 10 bases. The V and J ends lost 4 bases and 7 bases, in that order; junction bases with no gene match: 5. Looked up from germline, CDR1 is LGHNA and CDR2 is YSLEER. This CDR3 is 14 amino acids long.